This entry concerns a single T cell receptor (beta chain). Antigen unknown. It was with a sample-barcoded 5' primer and a J-beta primer mix that a second PCR of about 7 to 12 cycles was run. TCRdb ran MiXCR on the 5' RACE reads and lists one entry per CDR3 protein. The sample lists over 1,200,000 distinct CDR3 sequences; approximately 59% were seen once. The sample originates from a study of blood T cells in healthy people across ages. PBMCs numbering at least 6 million were isolated per sample. The study's findings and limits: Naive CD4+ cells and diversity were both higher in long-lived donors than in aged donors.

There are 15 residues in the CDR3. V shed 5 bases and J shed 4 bases, with 15 bases lying between them. CDR1 and CDR2 (germline): LGHNA, YNFKEQ. The rearrangement uses TRBV4-2 and TRBJ1-5; D is perhaps TRBD1 (5 bases). This receptor was obtained from a man between 18 and 29 years old in good health. The material sequenced was blood. In DNA form, the CDR3 reads TGTGCCAGCAGCGGATTTAGGGGAATGAATCAGCCCCAGCATTTT. Its protein product is CASSGFRGMNQPQHF.